This T cell receptor beta chain was observed in a study of patients and donors after allogeneic stem cell transplantation. TCRdb passed the RT-PCR reads through MiXCR, listing each CDR3 protein once. The data hold around 200,000 distinct CDR3 sequences, with over 30% observed a single time. This clonotype was seen a handful of times. This TCR derives from a human donor who was either an allogeneic HSCT recipient or a stem cell or donor lymphocyte infusion donor (not recorded which). It is not recorded whose cells these are; they may come from a transplant donor. The sequencing input was blood, either unsorted or a sorted T cell fraction (not recorded which).

In nucleotides, the CDR3 is TGTGCCAGCAGCTTGGACAGGGCCTCGGGCAATCAGCCCCAGCATTTT. Amino acids: CASSLDRASGNQPQHF. The chain recombines TRBV5-5 with TRBJ1-5; a weak D match, TRBD1 (6 bases). The V end was cut by 0 bases, the J end by 2 bases, with 12 bases between. The CDR3 length is 16 residues. In germline, CDR1 is SGHKS, CDR2 YYEKEE (reference sequence).